Listed below are T cell receptor beta chains from one sample, sequenced in a study of T-cell reconstitution after alpha-beta-depleted transplantation in children. TCRdb re-called the PCR reads with MiXCR, one entry per CDR3 protein. The data hold about 580,000 distinct CDR3 sequences, with about 23% observed a single time. The source material was PBMCs, mostly from graft donor cells, sampled 360 days after TCRalphabeta/CD19-depleted stem cell transplant. Receptors originate from a boy under three years old who had a stem cell transplant for acute myeloid leukemia, so the T cells may come from the graft donor. Both conserved end residues are part of each CDR3. A D gene is named only where the DNA matches it firmly. Where a row states a size, it is once, few, many or the class of an expanded clone; other rows omit it.

clone size | D gene | J gene | V gene | CDR3 DNA | CDR3 protein
few | TRBD2 | TRBJ2-1 | TRBV4-3 | TGCGCCAGCAGCCGACTAGCGGGGACCTACTACAATGAGCAGTTCTTC | CASSRLAGTYYNEQFF
many | . | TRBJ1-5 | TRBV28 | TGTGCCAGCAGTAATCCAAACCGGGCCCCCTACAATCAGCCCCAGCATTTT | CASSNPNRAPYNQPQHF
. | TRBD2 | TRBJ2-5 | TRBV5-4 | TGTGCCAGCGCGACTAGCTTCCAAGAGACCCAGTACTTC | CASATSFQETQYF
. | . | TRBJ2-2 | TRBV15 | TGTGCCACCAGCAGAGATTCAGGCACCGGGGAGCTGTTTTTT | CATSRDSGTGELFF
few | TRBD2 | TRBJ2-3 | TRBV6-5 | TGTGCCAGCAGTTACTCGCAACTAGCGGCCACAGATACGCAGTATTTT | CASSYSQLAATDTQYF
. | . | TRBJ1-1 | TRBV10-3 | TGTGCCATCAGTGAGAACACTGAAGCTTTCTTT | CAISENTEAFF
few | . | TRBJ2-7 | TRBV20-1 | TGCAGTGCTAGCCAAGGCTACGAGCAGTACTTC | CSASQGYEQYF
once | . | TRBJ1-3 | TRBV13 | TGTGCCAGCAGCCACAGGGTCGAGGGGAGAAACACCATATATTTT | CASSHRVEGRNTIYF
few | . | TRBJ2-2 | TRBV7-6 | TGTGCCAGCAGCTCCCGGACTTTTGGCACCGGGGAGCTGTTTTTT | CASSSRTFGTGELFF
. | . | TRBJ2-1 | TRBV7-9 | TGTGCCAGCAGCTTAGGGGGGAACGTTGCACGGGGTGAGCAGTTCTTC | CASSLGGNVARGEQFF
. | . | TRBJ2-5 | TRBV4-3 | TGCGCCAGCAGCCAAGAACGAGGCGGCAGGGTGGTGGAGACCCAGTACTTC | CASSQERGGRVVETQYF
many | TRBD2 | TRBJ2-5 | TRBV29-1 | TGCAGCGTTGAAGGGGGGGTAGCGGGCCCCCCTAAAGAGACCCAGTACTTC | CSVEGGVAGPPKETQYF
many | . | TRBJ2-3 | TRBV12-3/TRBV12-4 | TGTGCCAGCGGGGTGGGTACGCAGTATTTT | CASGVGTQYF
. | . | TRBJ2-1 | TRBV11-3 | TGTGCCAGCAGTTCGGGTGTTAGGGACCCCAATGAGCAGTTCTTC | CASSSGVRDPNEQFF
many | . | TRBJ2-4 | TRBV12-3/TRBV12-4 | TGTGCCAGCAGCCTAGACAGTCGGAACATTCAGTACTTC | CASSLDSRNIQYF
. | . | TRBJ2-7 | TRBV6-1 | TGTGCCAGCCTGGCCAGGGGCCGTGCCTACGAGCAGTACTTC | CASLARGRAYEQYF
. | TRBD2 | TRBJ2-1 | TRBV4-3 | TGCGCCAGCAGCCAACAACTAGCGGGGGGGCCGGGTGAGCAGTTCTTC | CASSQQLAGGPGEQFF
. | . | TRBJ1-1 | TRBV3-1 | TGTGCCAGCAGCCAACGGGGTGGGAACACTGAAGCTTTCTTT | CASSQRGGNTEAFF
. | TRBD1 | TRBJ2-1 | TRBV24-1 | TGTGCCACCAGTGATTTAACGACAGGGATAGAGTTCTTC | CATSDLTTGIEFF
many | TRBD2 | TRBJ2-1 | TRBV20-1 | TGCAGTGCTAGAGATTTAGGTGGGGGGGACAATGAGCAGTTCTTC | CSARDLGGGDNEQFF
. | . | TRBJ1-1 | TRBV29-1 | TGCAGCGTCGCCAGGGGATGGAACACTGAAGCTTTCTTT | CSVARGWNTEAFF
many | . | TRBJ1-2 | TRBV29-1 | TGCAGCGTTGAAGGGCGTAGGGGGGCCCCAGCTAACTATGGCTACACCTTC | CSVEGRRGAPANYGYTF
few | . | TRBJ2-5 | TRBV6-1 | TGTGCCAGCAGGACCAGTCTGGCCCAAGAGACCCAGTACTTC | CASRTSLAQETQYF
many | . | TRBJ1-5 | TRBV12-3/TRBV12-4 | TGTGCCAGCACGAGGGGAGGGGGTCAGCCCCAGCATTTT | CASTRGGGQPQHF
. | . | TRBJ1-1 | TRBV5-1 | TGCGCCAGCAGTTCGGAGGGGGGAAGGGAAGCTTTCTTT | CASSSEGGREAFF
few | . | TRBJ2-3 | TRBV21-1 | TGTGCCAGCGTCCAGCGGAATACTAGCACAGATACGCAGTATTTT | CASVQRNTSTDTQYF
. | TRBD1 | TRBJ2-5 | TRBV7-9 | TGTGCCAGCAGGTTACAGGGGCAGGAGACCCAGTACTTC | CASRLQGQETQYF
many | . | TRBJ1-1 | TRBV29-1 | TGCAGCGTTGAAGGGGGGGAGGCGACTGAAGCTTTCTTT | CSVEGGEATEAFF
many | . | TRBJ1-1 | TRBV20-1 | TGCAGTGCCGAACGGGGTGTGGGGACTGAAGCTTTCTTT | CSAERGVGTEAFF
. | . | TRBJ2-5 | TRBV15 | TGTGCCACCAGCAGAGATAGGTTCCCCCGGGGAGTAGTCGAGACCCAGTACTTC | CATSRDRFPRGVVETQYF
. | . | TRBJ2-3 | TRBV5-1 | TGCGCCAGCAGCGAAAGGCCCGGGACAGATACGCAGTATTTT | CASSERPGTDTQYF
. | TRBD1 | TRBJ1-4 | TRBV7-2 | TGTGCCAGCAGCTTAGCAGGGACAGGGGGAGAAAAACTGTTTTTT | CASSLAGTGGEKLFF
. | . | TRBJ1-1 | TRBV15 | TGTGCCACCAGCAGAGGTGTAACGGGGAAGACTGAAGCTTTCTTT | CATSRGVTGKTEAFF
. | . | TRBJ2-1 | TRBV12-5 | TGTGCTAGTGGTGTTAGAGGTGAGCAGTTCTTC | CASGVRGEQFF
. | TRBD1 | TRBJ1-1 | TRBV20-1 | TGCAGTGCTAGAGCCCCTCCTCAGGGGGGCGTCACGAGGTACACTGAAGCTTTCTTT | CSARAPPQGGVTRYTEAFF
many | TRBD2 | TRBJ2-3 | TRBV11-1 | TGTGCCAGCAGCTCAACATGGGGCCCAGCGGGGGGTAACGCAGATACGCAGTATTTT | CASSSTWGPAGGNADTQYF
few | TRBD2 | TRBJ2-1 | TRBV20-1 | TGCAGTGCTTCGACTAGCGGCCCCTCCAATGAGCAGTTCTTC | CSASTSGPSNEQFF
. | . | TRBJ1-1 | TRBV29-1 | TGCAGCGTTGATCCGTGGCCGGCTGAAGCTTTCTTT | CSVDPWPAEAFF
few | . | TRBJ1-4 | TRBV20-1 | TGCAGTGCTCCCGACAGCGGACCAACTAATGAAAAACTGTTTTTT | CSAPDSGPTNEKLFF
. | . | TRBJ1-1 | TRBV25-1 | TGTGCCAGCAGTGAACAGGGTAGTCTCTACGCTGAAGCTTTCTTT | CASSEQGSLYAEAFF
. | TRBD1 | TRBJ2-7 | TRBV29-1 | TGCAGCGTTGAAATACAGGGGGGCTACGAGCAGTACTTC | CSVEIQGGYEQYF
. | . | TRBJ2-5 | TRBV29-1 | TGCAGCGTTTCGATCCCGGGACTCCAAGAGACCCAGTACTTC | CSVSIPGLQETQYF
many | TRBD2 | TRBJ2-5 | TRBV24-1 | TGTGCCACCAGTGATTTTTGGGGAAAGGAGACTAGCCGAAAAGAGACCCAGTACTTC | CATSDFWGKETSRKETQYF
. | . | TRBJ1-2 | TRBV25-1 | TGTGCCAGCAGTGACCAACAGGGCGGGTATGGCTACACCTTC | CASSDQQGGYGYTF